This T cell receptor beta chain appears in the sequencing data of a study of T cells in Graves' hyperthyroidism and ophthalmopathy. The investigators amplified TCR beta CDR3 regions from RNA transcripts. With the HTBI primer set, the TCR CDR3 went through a first round of RT-PCR. TCRdb ran MiXCR on the multiplex PCR reads and lists one entry per CDR3 protein. The table has hundreds of thousands of distinct CDR3 sequences, about 15% seen once. This clonotype came up many times. The sequencing sample was made of blood. The sequence was obtained from a woman under 30 with Graves' hyperthyroidism.

The CDR3 protein is CASGDWTSGRNEQFF. The CDR3 DNA follows: TGTGCCAGCGGAGATTGGACTAGCGGGAGGAATGAGCAGTTCTTC. V gene TRBV9 combines with J gene TRBJ2-1, with TRBD2 identical over 14 bases. There are 15 residues in the CDR3. Germline V gene sequence: CDR1 SGDLS, CDR2 YYNGEE. The V gene end was trimmed by 7 bases and the J gene end by 7 bases; junction bases not matched to a gene: 7.